This TCR beta chain was captured by sequencing in a study of OX40 agonist ivuxolimab in advanced cancers. Clones were sequenced by immunoSEQ multiplex PCR, and TCRdb holds only the in-frame ones, with some missing. The repertoire includes fewer than 70,000 clones, over 60% of them detected once, and 6.3% sits in the top ten. Sequencing used CD4+ or CD8+ T cells sorted from blood, obtained in a trial of the OX40 agonist ivuxolimab. The source of this sequence is an adult with an advanced solid tumor such as melanoma, head and neck, liver or kidney cancer.

The CDR3: CASSLAGPQRNYGYTF. In nucleotides, the CDR3 is TGTGCCAGCAGCTTAGCAGGGCCCCAAAGGAACTATGGCTACACCTTC. The V gene is TRBV7-9, the J gene TRBJ1-2; D not resolved. The CDR3 is made up of 16 amino acids. Trimming took 0 bases from V and 2 from J, leaving 13 bases between them. Germline CDR1 reads SEHNR; CDR2 reads FQNEAQ (reference sequence).